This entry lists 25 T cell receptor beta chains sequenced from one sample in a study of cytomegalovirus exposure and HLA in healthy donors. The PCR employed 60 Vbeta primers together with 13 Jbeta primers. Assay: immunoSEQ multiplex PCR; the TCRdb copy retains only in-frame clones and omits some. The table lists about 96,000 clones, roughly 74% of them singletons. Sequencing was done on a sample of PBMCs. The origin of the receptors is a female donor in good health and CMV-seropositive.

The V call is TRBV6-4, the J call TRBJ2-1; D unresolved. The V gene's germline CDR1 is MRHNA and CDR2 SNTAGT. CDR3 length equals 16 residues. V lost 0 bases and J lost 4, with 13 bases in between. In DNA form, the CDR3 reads TGTGCCAGCAGTGACTCAGCTAGTAAATCTTACAATGAGCAGTTCTTC. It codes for CASSDSASKSYNEQFF.

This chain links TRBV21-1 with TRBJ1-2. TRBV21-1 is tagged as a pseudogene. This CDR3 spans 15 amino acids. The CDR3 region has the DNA TGTGCCAGCAGCAAATTCGGGGGGGCAAGCTATGGCTACACCTTC. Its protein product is CASSKFGGASYGYTF.

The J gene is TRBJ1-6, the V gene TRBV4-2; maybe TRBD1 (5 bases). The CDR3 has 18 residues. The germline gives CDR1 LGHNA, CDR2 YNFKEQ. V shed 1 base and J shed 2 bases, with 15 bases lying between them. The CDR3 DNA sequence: TGTGCCAGCAGCCAAGGCCAGGGAGGGAGTGCCTATAATTCACCCCTCCACTTT. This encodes CASSQGQGGSAYNSPLHF.

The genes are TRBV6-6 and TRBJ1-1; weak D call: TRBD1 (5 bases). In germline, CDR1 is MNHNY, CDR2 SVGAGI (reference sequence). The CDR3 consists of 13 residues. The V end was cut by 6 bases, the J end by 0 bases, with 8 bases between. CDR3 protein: CASSWTLNTEAFF. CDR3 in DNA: TGTGCCAGCAGCTGGACATTGAACACTGAAGCTTTCTTT.

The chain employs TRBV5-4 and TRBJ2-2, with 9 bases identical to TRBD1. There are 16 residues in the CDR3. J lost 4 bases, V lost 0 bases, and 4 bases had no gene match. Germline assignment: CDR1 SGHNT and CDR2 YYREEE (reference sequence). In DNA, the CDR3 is TGTGCCAGCAGCTTGGGCGACAGGGGGGTCACCGGGGAGCTGTTTTTT. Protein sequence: CASSLGDRGVTGELFF.

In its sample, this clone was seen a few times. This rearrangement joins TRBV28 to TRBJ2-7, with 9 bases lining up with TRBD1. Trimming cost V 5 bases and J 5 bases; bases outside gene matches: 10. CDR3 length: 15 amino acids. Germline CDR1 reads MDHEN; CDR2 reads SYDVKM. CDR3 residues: CASSPPGTGIHEQYF. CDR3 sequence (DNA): TGTGCCAGCAGTCCCCCTGGGACAGGGATCCACGAGCAGTACTTC.

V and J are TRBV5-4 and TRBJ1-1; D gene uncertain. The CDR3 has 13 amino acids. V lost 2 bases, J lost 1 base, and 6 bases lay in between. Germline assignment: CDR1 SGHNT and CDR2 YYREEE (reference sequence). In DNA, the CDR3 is TGTGCCAGCAGCTTTAAACAGAACACTGAAGCTTTCTTT. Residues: CASSFKQNTEAFF.

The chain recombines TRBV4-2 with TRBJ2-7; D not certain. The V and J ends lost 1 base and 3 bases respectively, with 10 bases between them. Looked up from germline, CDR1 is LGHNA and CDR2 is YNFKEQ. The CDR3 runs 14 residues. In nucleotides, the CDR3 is TGTGCCAGCAGCCAAGTCAAAACCAGCTACGAGCAGTACTTC. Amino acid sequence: CASSQVKTSYEQYF.

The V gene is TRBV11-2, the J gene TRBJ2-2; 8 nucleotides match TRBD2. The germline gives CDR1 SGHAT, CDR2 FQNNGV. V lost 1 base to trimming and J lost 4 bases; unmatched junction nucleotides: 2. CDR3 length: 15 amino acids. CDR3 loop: CASSLVSGVTGELFF. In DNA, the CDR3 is TGTGCCAGCAGCTTAGTTAGCGGGGTCACCGGGGAGCTGTTTTTT.

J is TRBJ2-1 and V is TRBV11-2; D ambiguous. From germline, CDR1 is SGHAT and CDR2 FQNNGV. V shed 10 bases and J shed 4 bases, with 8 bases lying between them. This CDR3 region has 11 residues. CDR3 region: CATSLYNEQFF. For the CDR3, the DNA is TGTGCCACAAGCCTATACAATGAGCAGTTCTTC.

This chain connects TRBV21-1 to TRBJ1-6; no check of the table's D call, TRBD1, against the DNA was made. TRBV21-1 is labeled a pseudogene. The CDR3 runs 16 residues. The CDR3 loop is CASNRQERSYNSPLHF. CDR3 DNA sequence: TGTGCCAGCAACCGACAGGAACGCTCCTATAATTCACCCCTCCACTTT.

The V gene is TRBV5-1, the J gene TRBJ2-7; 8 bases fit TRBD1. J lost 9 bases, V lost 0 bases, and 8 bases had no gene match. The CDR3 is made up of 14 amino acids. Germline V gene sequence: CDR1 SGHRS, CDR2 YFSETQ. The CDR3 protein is CASSLAEITGGQYF. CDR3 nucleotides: TGCGCCAGCAGCTTGGCGGAAATTACAGGGGGGCAGTACTTC.

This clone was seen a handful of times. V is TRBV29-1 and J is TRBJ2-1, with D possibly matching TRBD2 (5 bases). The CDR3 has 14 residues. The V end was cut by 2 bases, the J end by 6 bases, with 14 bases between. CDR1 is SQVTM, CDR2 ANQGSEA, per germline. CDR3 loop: CSVERGFLGNEQFF. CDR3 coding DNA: TGCAGCGTTGAACGGGGTTTTCTAGGCAATGAGCAGTTCTTC.

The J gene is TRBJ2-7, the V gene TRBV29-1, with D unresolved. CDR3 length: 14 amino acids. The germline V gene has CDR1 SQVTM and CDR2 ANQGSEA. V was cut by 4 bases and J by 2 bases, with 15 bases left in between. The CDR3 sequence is CSVVHTQSPYEQYF. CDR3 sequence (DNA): TGCAGCGTTGTTCACACGCAGTCCCCCTACGAGCAGTACTTC.

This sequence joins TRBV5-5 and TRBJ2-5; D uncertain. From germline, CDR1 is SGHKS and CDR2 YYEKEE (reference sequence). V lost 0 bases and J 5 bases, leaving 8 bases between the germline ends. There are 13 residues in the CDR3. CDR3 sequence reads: CASSLVLVETQYF. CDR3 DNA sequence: TGTGCCAGCAGCTTGGTTCTCGTGGAGACCCAGTACTTC.

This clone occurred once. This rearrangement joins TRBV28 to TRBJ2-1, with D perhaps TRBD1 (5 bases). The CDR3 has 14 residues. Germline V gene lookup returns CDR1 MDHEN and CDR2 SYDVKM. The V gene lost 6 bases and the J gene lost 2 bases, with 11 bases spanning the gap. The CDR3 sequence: CASRDTGPYNEQFF. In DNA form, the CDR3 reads TGTGCCAGCAGGGACACTGGCCCCTACAATGAGCAGTTCTTC.

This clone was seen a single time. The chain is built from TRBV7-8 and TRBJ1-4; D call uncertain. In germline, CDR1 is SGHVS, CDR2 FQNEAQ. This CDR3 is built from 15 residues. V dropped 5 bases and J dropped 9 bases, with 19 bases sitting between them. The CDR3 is CASSLQVAWPQKLFF. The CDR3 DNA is TGTGCCAGCAGCCTCCAGGTGGCTTGGCCCCAAAAACTGTTTTTT.

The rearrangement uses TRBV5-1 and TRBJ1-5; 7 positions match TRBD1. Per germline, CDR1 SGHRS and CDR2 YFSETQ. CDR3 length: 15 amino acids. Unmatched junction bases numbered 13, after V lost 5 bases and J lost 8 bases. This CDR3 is CASRPGQDRGEPQHF. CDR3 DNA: TGCGCCAGCAGACCTGGACAGGATCGTGGGGAGCCCCAGCATTTT. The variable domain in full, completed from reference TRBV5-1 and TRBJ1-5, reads KAGVTQTPRYLIKTRGQQVTLSCSPISGHRSVSWYQQTPGQGLQFLFEYFSETQRNKGNFPGRFSGRQFSNSRSEMNVSTLELGDSALYLCASRPGQDRGEPQHFGDGTRLSIL.

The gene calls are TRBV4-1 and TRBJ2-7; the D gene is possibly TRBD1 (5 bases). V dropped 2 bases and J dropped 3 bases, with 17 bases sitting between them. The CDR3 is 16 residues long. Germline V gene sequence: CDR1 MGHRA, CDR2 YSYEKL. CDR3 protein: CASSQRTRQFSYEQYF. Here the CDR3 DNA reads TGCGCCAGCAGCCAACGCACGCGACAGTTTAGCTACGAGCAGTACTTC.

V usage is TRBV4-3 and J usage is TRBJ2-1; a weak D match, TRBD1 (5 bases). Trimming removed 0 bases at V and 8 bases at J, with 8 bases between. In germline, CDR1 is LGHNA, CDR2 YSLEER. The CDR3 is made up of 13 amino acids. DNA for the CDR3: TGCGCCAGCAGCCAAGATCAGGGCCATGAGCAGTTCTTC. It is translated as CASSQDQGHEQFF.

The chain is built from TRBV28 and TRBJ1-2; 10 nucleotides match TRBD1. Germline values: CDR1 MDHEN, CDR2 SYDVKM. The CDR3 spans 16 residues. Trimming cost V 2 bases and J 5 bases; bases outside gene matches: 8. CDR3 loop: CASSLRRTGGGYGYTF. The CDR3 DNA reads TGTGCCAGCAGTTTACGCAGGACAGGGGGAGGGTATGGCTACACCTTC.

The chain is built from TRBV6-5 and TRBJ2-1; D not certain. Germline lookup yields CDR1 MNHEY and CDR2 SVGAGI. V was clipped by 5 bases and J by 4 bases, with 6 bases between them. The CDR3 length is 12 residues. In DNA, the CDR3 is TGTGCCAGCAGTGACGGGTACAATGAGCAGTTCTTC. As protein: CASSDGYNEQFF.

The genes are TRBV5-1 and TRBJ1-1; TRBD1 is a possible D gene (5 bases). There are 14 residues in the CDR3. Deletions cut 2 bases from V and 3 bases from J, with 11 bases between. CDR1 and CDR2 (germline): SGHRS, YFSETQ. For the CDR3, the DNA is TGCGCCAGCAGCTTCCAGGGTCAGGACACTGAAGCTTTCTTT. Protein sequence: CASSFQGQDTEAFF.

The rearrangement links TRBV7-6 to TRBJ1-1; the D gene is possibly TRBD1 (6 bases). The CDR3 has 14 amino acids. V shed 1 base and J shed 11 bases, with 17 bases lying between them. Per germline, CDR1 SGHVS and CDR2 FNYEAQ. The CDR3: CASSLGGPLRGAFF. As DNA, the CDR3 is TGTGCCAGCAGCTTAGGTGGTCCACTTAGGGGGGCTTTCTTT. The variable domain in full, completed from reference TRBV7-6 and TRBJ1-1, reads GAGVSQSPRYKVTKRGQDVALRCDPISGHVSLYWYRQALGQGPEFLTYFNYEAQQDKSGLPNDRFSAERPEGSISTLTIQRTEQRDSAMYRCASSLGGPLRGAFFGQGTRLTVV.

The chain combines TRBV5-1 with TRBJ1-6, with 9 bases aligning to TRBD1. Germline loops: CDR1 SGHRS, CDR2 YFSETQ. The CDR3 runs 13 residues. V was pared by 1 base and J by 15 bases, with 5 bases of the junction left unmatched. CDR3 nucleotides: TGCGCCAGCAGCTTGACAGGGGGCATAGGCCTCCACTTT. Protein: CASSLTGGIGLHF.